This is a list of T cell receptor beta chains from one sample in a study of beta chain features in type 1 diabetes. Clones were sequenced by immunoSEQ multiplex PCR, and TCRdb holds only the in-frame ones, with some missing. Among 500,000 to 700,000 clones, 15% to 17% were seen once, and the ten largest hold around 0.095%. Sequencing input: naive CD4+ T cells from blood. The receptor source for this set is a man aged 18 to 29 in good health. Each CDR3 is given with its conserved first and last residue.

v_call,j_call,cdr3_aa
TRBV10-3,TRBJ1-3,CAISAGQRGNTIYF
TRBV5-6,TRBJ1-2,CASSFRRPTNYGYTF
TRBV9,TRBJ1-1,CASSVGLGVNTEAFF
TRBV7-2,TRBJ2-5,CASSLAPLAGAETQYF
TRBV5-6,TRBJ2-7,CASSLEREQYF
TRBV11-2,NA,CASSLAGTGYEQYF
TRBV2,TRBJ1-2,CASSRDGYGYTF
TRBV12-5,TRBJ1-1,CATSPGQGYNTEAFF
TRBV6-6,TRBJ1-1,CASRGTGAVLNTEAFF
TRBV7-2,TRBJ2-3,CASSLSLQSTDTQYF
TRBV6-1,TRBJ2-7,CASSDGGLGGYEQYF
TRBV2,TRBJ2-7,CANSRDTTYEQYF
TRBV5-1,TRBJ2-5,CASRLAGGLETQYF
TRBV7-2,TRBJ1-1,CASSFGTLNTEAFF
TRBV29-1,TRBJ2-5,CSAPGQGGGETQYF
TRBV7-3,TRBJ2-2,CASSLTFGTDNTGELFF
TRBV19,TRBJ2-3,CASSRTGHTDTQYF
TRBV9,TRBJ2-2,CASSVGPETGELFF
TRBV30,TRBJ1-2,CAWSQLNYGYTF
TRBV9,TRBJ2-2,CASSRSGTPNTGELFF